The next 21 T cell receptor beta chains were all read from a single sample in a study of blood T cell repertoires in COVID-19. The repertoire was sequenced with immunoSEQ multiplex PCR; TCRdb's copy has only in-frame clones and lacks some. The repertoire holds some 250,000 clones, with roughly 90% as singletons. Sequencing used peripheral blood. Receptor source: a human donor in a cohort sampled during active COVID-19.

The V and J genes are TRBV7-9 and TRBJ2-4; D unresolved. The CDR3 runs 17 residues. The V end was cut by 5 bases, the J end by 3 bases, with 20 bases between. Germline V gives CDR1 SEHNR, CDR2 FQNEAQ (reference sequence). The CDR3 spells CASSLSATFGGKNIQYF. CDR3 coding DNA: TGTGCCAGCAGCCTCTCTGCGACTTTCGGCGGCAAAAACATTCAGTACTTC. The full variable domain, its missing parts supplied by reference TRBV7-9 and TRBJ2-4, is DTGVSQNPRHKITKRGQNVTFRCDPISEHNRLYWYRQTLGQGPEFLTYFQNEAQLEKSRLLSDRFSAERPKGSFSTLEIQRTEQGDSAMYLCASSLSATFGGKNIQYFGAGTRLSVL.

The CDR3 sequence: CASSLGGTGFGEKLFF. The CDR3 nucleotides are TGTGCCAGCAGCTTAGGGGGGACAGGATTTGGAGAAAAACTGTTTTTT. This chain joins TRBV7-2 and TRBJ1-4; 8 nucleotides line up with TRBD1. V was pared by 1 base and J by 8 bases, with 9 bases of the junction left unmatched. In germline, CDR1 is SGHTA, CDR2 FQGNSA. The CDR3 loop spans 16 amino acids.

The CDR3 is CASSQGTSGGTGELFF. Here the CDR3 DNA reads TGCGCCAGCAGCCAAGGAACTAGCGGGGGTACCGGGGAGCTGTTTTTT. The chain couples TRBV4-3 to TRBJ2-2; 11 nucleotides match TRBD2. After removal of 1 base from V and 5 bases from J, the junction contained 3 bases not matched to a gene. CDR1 LGHNA and CDR2 YSLEER come from the germline V gene. This CDR3 spans 16 amino acids.

The chain couples TRBV5-1 to TRBJ2-6, with D unclear. Germline V CDR1 and CDR2: SGHRS, YFSETQ. The V end lost 0 bases, the J end lost 0 bases, and 4 bases lay between the germline ends. There are 15 residues in the CDR3. The CDR3 sequence: CASSLVGSGANVLTF. CDR3 in DNA: TGCGCCAGCAGCTTGGTCGGCTCTGGGGCCAACGTCCTGACTTTC.

The chain is built from TRBV3-1 (or the pseudogene TRBV3-2) and TRBJ2-4; 8 bases are shared with TRBD2. The CDR3 totals 16 residues. Trimming cost V 4 bases and J 1 base; bases outside gene matches: 6. In germline, CDR1 is LGHDT, CDR2 YNNKEL (reference sequence). In DNA form, the CDR3 reads TGTGCCAGCAGCCTGCGGGGGGCTCGGGCCAAAAACATTCAGTACTTC. Translated: CASSLRGARAKNIQYF.

This clone was counted between two and nine times. The chain couples TRBV2 to TRBJ1-6, with D uncertain. The CDR3 covers 15 residues. Looked up from germline, CDR1 is SNHLY and CDR2 is FYNNEI. V was pared by 0 bases and J by 8 bases, with 11 bases between. This CDR3 reads CASSEASPTYSPLHF. The CDR3 DNA reads as TGTGCCAGCAGTGAAGCCTCGCCCACTTATTCACCCCTCCACTTT.

The CDR3 region is CASSYTAYEQYF. DNA for the CDR3: TGTGCCAGCAGCTACACAGCCTACGAGCAGTACTTC. V gene TRBV11-3 combines with J gene TRBJ2-7; D gene uncertain. The CDR3 consists of 12 residues. Germline values: CDR1 SGHNT, CDR2 YENEEA. V was trimmed by 4 bases and J by 2 bases, leaving 6 bases between them. The variable domain in full, completed from reference TRBV11-3 and TRBJ2-7, reads EAGVVQSPRYKIIEKKQPVAFWCNPISGHNTLYWYLQNLGQGPELLIRYENEEAVDDSQLPKDRFSAERLKGVDSTLKIQPAELGDSAVYLCASSYTAYEQYFGPGTRLTVT.

This CDR3 reads CASSLSGKSSYEQYF. The CDR3 DNA reads as TGTGCCAGCAGCTTGTCAGGAAAGAGCTCCTACGAGCAGTACTTC. The chain carries TRBV7-9 and TRBJ2-7, with unresolved D. The V end was cut by 3 bases, the J end by 0 bases, with 12 bases between. CDR1 is SEHNR, CDR2 FQNEAQ, per germline (reference sequence). The CDR3 consists of 15 residues.

The CDR3 sequence: CASSLDRGAYEQYF. The CDR3 DNA reads as TGTGCCAGCAGCCTGGACAGGGGGGCCTACGAGCAGTACTTC. The chain has TRBV6-4 and TRBJ2-7, with 10 bases lining up with TRBD1. CDR3 length: 14 amino acids. After removal of 6 bases from V and 2 bases from J, the junction contained 4 bases not matched to a gene. CDR1 is MRHNA, CDR2 SNTAGT, per germline.

The chain combines TRBV23-1 with TRBJ2-7; D call uncertain. TRBV23-1 is recorded as an ORF, its role being uncertain. V was cut by 7 bases and J by 2 bases, with 6 bases left in between. This CDR3 contains 11 residues. The CDR3 DNA reads TGCGCCAGCAAGGAGCCCTACGAGCAGTACTTC. This translates into CASKEPYEQYF.

V usage is TRBV6-1 and J usage is TRBJ1-1, with D possibly being TRBD1 (5 bases). The V end was cut by 2 bases, the J end by 1 base, with 8 bases between. The CDR3 consists of 14 residues. Germline V gene data show CDR1 as MNHNS and CDR2 as SASEGT. The CDR3, as DNA: TGTGCCAGCAGTGAACTAGGGGAGAACACTGAAGCTTTCTTT. Protein sequence: CASSELGENTEAFF.

Concerning this clone: The junction does not match germline at one end; this may be a read error. This chain uses TRBV29-1 with TRBJ1-1, with TRBD1 matching over 7 bases. Germline CDR1 and CDR2: SQVTM and ANQGSEA. This CDR3 has 12 residues. The CDR3 loop reads CSVKEGAPEAFF. CDR3 sequence (DNA): TGCAGCGTTAAAGAGGGGGCCCCTGAAGCTTTCTTT.

This clone showed up just once. The chain has TRBV11-3 and TRBJ2-2; TRBD1 is a possible D gene (8 bases). The V and J ends lost 4 bases and 7 bases respectively, with 13 bases between them. Germline CDR1 is SGHNT and CDR2 is YENEEA. The CDR3 sequence is 14 residues long. The CDR3 loop reads CASSSDREGGELFF. CDR3 nucleotide sequence: TGTGCCAGCAGCTCGGACAGGGAGGGCGGGGAGCTGTTTTTT.

The chain uses TRBV27 and TRBJ2-7, with a weak D call TRBD2 (6 bases). This CDR3 spans 15 amino acids. Germline values: CDR1 MNHEY, CDR2 SMNVEV (reference sequence). Between the trimmed V and J ends, which lost 9 bases and 3 bases, there was a span of 21 bases. For the CDR3, the DNA is TGTGCCAGTACGGCCTGGACTACGATTGGCTACGAGCAGTACTTC. Its protein is CASTAWTTIGYEQYF.

V is TRBV29-1 and J is TRBJ2-1; D remains unclear. Germline CDR1 SQVTM, CDR2 ANQGSEA. The V end was cut by 0 bases, the J end by 3 bases, with 6 bases between. This CDR3 is built from 13 residues. CDR3 sequence reads: CSVEDPFYNEQFF. CDR3 in DNA: TGCAGCGTTGAAGACCCCTTCTACAATGAGCAGTTCTTC.

The V call is TRBV28, the J call TRBJ1-6, with 8 bases fitting TRBD1. The CDR3 is made up of 14 amino acids. V was pared by 7 bases and J by 10 bases, with 9 bases of the junction left unmatched. CDR1 MDHEN and CDR2 SYDVKM come from the germline V gene. CDR3: CASKIGQGGSPLHF. CDR3 coding DNA: TGTGCCAGCAAGATTGGACAGGGCGGCTCACCCCTCCACTTT.

The sample holds a few counts of this clone. The chain couples TRBV10-3 to TRBJ1-1; D gene uncertain. The CDR3 sequence is 12 residues long. Germline loops: CDR1 ENHRY, CDR2 SYGVKD. V was shortened by 6 bases and J by 2 bases, with 7 bases between the two germline ends. The CDR3 DNA is TGTGCCATCAGCCCGACAAACACTGAAGCTTTCTTT. Translation: CAISPTNTEAFF.

The genes are TRBV6-2 or TRBV6-3 and TRBJ2-1; D possibly corresponds to TRBD1 (5 bases). The CDR3 has 13 amino acids. Trimming removed 0 bases from V and 6 bases from J, with 6 bases in between. Looked up from germline, CDR1 is MNHEY and CDR2 is SVGEGT. The CDR3 protein is CASSYSDSNEQFF. The CDR3 DNA sequence: TGTGCCAGCAGTTACTCCGACAGCAATGAGCAGTTCTTC.

This sequence joins TRBV19 and TRBJ1-1; D gene unclear. Germline V gives CDR1 LNHDA, CDR2 SQIVND (reference sequence). V lost 5 bases and J 4 bases, leaving 17 bases between the germline ends. The CDR3 is made up of 15 amino acids. The CDR3 reads CASSPRRPPGTEAFF. CDR3 in DNA: TGTGCCAGTAGTCCCCGTAGGCCCCCGGGCACTGAAGCTTTCTTT.

The count of this clone is one. V gene TRBV19 combines with J gene TRBJ2-1; 9 bases match TRBD1. From germline, CDR1 is LNHDA and CDR2 SQIVND (reference sequence). V lost 8 bases and J lost 6; bases outside the gene matches: 11. CDR3 length: 15 residues. CDR3 protein: CASFSGQGTPNEQFF. In DNA form, the CDR3 reads TGTGCCAGTTTCTCCGGACAGGGGACTCCCAATGAGCAGTTCTTC. Using reference TRBV19 and TRBJ2-1 for the parts outside the CDR3, the full variable domain is DGGITQSPKYLFRKEGQNVTLSCEQNLNHDAMYWYRQDPGQGLRLIYYSQIVNDFQKGDIAEGYSVSREKKESFPLTVTSAQKNPTAFYLCASFSGQGTPNEQFFGPGTRLTVL.

V is TRBV13 and J is TRBJ1-1, with 8 bases that match TRBD1. The trim removed 1 base at V and 2 bases at J, leaving 24 bases unmatched. This CDR3 is 22 amino acids long. Germline V gives CDR1 PRHDT, CDR2 FYEKMQ (reference sequence). The DNA for the CDR3 is TGTGCCAGCAGCTTAGATGGTCGATTTTTCACGGGCACAGGGGGTTCCAACACTGAAGCTTTCTTT. It codes for CASSLDGRFFTGTGGSNTEAFF.